This T cell receptor (beta chain) was sequenced during a study of blood T cell dynamics during melanoma immunotherapy. Assay: immunoSEQ multiplex PCR; the TCRdb copy retains only in-frame clones and omits some. The sample consists of approximately 29,000 clones, over 80% of them appearing once. This clone was counted a single time. The length of the CDR3 is 12 residues. V was pared by 5 bases and J by 6 bases, with 13 bases between. Germline V gene lookup returns CDR1 SQVTM and CDR2 ANQGSEA. Noted time point: week 3, after first cycle of checkpoint inhibitor. The source is a human donor with melanoma. The source material was blood, sampled from a patient treated with checkpoint blockade. This rearrangement joins TRBV29-1 to TRBJ1-1; D is possibly TRBD1 (5 bases). CDR3 DNA: TGCAGCGTTATGGGGGACGGAGCTGAAGCTTTCTTT. Translated: CSVMGDGAEAFF.